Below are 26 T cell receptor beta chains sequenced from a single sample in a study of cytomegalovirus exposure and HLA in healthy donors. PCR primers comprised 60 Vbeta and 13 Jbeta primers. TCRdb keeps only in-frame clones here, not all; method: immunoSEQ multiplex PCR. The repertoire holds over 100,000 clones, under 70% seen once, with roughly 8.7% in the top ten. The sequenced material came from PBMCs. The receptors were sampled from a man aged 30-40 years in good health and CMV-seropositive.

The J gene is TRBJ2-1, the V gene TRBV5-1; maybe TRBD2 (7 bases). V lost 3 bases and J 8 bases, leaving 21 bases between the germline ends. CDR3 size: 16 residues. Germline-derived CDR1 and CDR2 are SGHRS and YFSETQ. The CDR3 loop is CASSSQGGGVDDEQFF. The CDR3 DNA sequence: TGCGCCAGCAGCTCACAGGGTGGGGGGGTCGATGATGAGCAGTTCTTC.

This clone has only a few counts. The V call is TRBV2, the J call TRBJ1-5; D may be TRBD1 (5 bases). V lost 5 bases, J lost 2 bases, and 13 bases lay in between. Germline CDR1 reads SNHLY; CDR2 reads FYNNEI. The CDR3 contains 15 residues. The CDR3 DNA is TGTGCCAGCAGTCGCCCCGGGGGTGGCAATCAGCCCCAGCATTTT. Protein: CASSRPGGGNQPQHF.

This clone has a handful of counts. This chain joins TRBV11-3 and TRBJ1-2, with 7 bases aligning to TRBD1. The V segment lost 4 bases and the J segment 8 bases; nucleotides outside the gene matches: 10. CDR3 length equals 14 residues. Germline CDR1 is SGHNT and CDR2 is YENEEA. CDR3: CASSYSTGIRGYTF. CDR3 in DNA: TGTGCCAGCAGCTACTCGACAGGGATCCGCGGCTACACCTTC.

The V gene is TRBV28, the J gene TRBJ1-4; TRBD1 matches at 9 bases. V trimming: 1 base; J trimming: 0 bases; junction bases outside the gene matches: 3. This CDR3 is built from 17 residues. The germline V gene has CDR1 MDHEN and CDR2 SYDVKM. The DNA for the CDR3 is TGTGCCAGCAGTTTATTCGGACAGGGGCCAACTAATGAAAAACTGTTTTTT. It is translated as CASSLFGQGPTNEKLFF.

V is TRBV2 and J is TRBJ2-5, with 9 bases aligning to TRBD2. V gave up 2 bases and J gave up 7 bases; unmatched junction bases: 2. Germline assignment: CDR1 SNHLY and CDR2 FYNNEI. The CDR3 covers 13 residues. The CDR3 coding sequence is TGTGCCAGCAGTGAACAAGCGGGGGGGACCCAGTACTTC. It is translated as CASSEQAGGTQYF.

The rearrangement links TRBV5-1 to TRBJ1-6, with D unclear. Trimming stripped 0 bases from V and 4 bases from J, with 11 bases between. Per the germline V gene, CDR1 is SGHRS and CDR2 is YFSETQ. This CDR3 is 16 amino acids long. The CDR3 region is CASSLAGSRYNSPLHF. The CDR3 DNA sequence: TGCGCCAGCAGCTTGGCAGGCAGCCGTTATAATTCACCCCTCCACTTT. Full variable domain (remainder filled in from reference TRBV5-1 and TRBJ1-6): KAGVTQTPRYLIKTRGQQVTLSCSPISGHRSVSWYQQTPGQGLQFLFEYFSETQRNKGNFPGRFSGRQFSNSRSEMNVSTLELGDSALYLCASSLAGSRYNSPLHFGNGTRLTVT.

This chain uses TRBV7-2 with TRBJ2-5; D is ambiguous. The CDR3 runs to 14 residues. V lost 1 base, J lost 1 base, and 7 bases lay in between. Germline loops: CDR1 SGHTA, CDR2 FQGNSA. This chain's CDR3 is CASSLVVRQETQYF. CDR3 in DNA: TGTGCCAGCAGCTTAGTAGTCCGCCAAGAGACCCAGTACTTC.

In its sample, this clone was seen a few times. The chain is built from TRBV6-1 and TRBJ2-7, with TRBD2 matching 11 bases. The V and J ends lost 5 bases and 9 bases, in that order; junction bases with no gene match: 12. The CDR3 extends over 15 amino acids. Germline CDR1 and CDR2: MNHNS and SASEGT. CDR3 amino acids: CASSPPSGRMRGQYV. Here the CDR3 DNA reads TGTGCCAGCAGTCCTCCTAGCGGGAGGATGAGGGGGCAGTACGTC.

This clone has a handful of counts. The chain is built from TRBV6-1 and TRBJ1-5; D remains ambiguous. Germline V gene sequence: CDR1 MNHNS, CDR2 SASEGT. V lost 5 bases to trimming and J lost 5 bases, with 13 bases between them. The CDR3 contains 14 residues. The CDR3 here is CASSFNPQDQPQHF. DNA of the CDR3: TGTGCCAGCAGTTTCAATCCCCAGGATCAGCCCCAGCATTTT.

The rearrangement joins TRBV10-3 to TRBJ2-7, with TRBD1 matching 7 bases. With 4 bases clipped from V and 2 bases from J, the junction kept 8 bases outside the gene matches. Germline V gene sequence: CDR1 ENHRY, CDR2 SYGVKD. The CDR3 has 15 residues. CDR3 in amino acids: CAISGQTGTTYEQYV. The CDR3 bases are TGTGCCATCAGTGGCCAGACAGGGACCACCTACGAGCAGTACGTC.

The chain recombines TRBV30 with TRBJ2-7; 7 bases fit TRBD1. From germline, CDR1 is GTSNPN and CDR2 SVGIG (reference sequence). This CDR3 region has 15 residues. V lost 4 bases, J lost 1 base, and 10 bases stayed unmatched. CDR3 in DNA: TGTGCCTGGACCTCGCGACAGGGCCCTTCCTACGAGCAGTACTTC. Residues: CAWTSRQGPSYEQYF. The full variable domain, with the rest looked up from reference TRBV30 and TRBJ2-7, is SQTIHQWPATLVQPVGSPLSLECTVEGTSNPNLYWYRQAAGRGLQLLFYSVGIGQISSEVPQNLSASRPQDRQFILSSKKLLLSDSGFYLCAWTSRQGPSYEQYFGPGTRLTVT.

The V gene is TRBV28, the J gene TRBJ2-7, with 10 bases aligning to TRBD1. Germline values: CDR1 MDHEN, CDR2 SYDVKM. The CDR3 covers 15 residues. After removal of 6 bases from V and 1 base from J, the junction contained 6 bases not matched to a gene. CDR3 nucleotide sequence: TGTGCCAGCAGCTTCGGGACAGGGGTGTCCTACGAGCAGTACGTC. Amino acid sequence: CASSFGTGVSYEQYV.

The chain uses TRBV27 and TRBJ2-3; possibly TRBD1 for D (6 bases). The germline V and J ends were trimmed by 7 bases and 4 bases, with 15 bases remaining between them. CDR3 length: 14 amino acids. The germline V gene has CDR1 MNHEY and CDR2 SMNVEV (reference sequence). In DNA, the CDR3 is TGTGCCAGCAACACAGGGATGGGATCAGATACGCAGTATTTT. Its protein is CASNTGMGSDTQYF.

The CDR3 DNA reads as TGTGCCTGGGAGGCCAGCCATAATTCACCCCTCCACTTT. This codes for CAWEASHNSPLHF. The rearrangement joins TRBV30 to TRBJ1-6; D is undetermined. The CDR3 spans 13 residues. Trimming stripped 5 bases from V and 5 bases from J, with 10 bases between. Germline V lookup: CDR1 GTSNPN, CDR2 SVGIG (reference sequence).

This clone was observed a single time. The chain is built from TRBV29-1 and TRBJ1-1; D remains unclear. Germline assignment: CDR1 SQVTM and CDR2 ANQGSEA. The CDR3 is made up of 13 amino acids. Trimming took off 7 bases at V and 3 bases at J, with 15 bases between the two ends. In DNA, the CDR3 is TGCAGCGCCATCAGGAATAAGGACACTGAAGCTTTCTTT. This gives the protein CSAIRNKDTEAFF.

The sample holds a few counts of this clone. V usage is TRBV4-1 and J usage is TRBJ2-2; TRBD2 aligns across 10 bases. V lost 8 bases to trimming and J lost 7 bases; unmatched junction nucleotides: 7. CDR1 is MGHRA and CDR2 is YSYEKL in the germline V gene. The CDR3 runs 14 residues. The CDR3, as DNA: TGCGCCAGCGGGAAGCGGGAGGGTGACGGGGAGCTGTTTTTT. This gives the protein CASGKREGDGELFF.

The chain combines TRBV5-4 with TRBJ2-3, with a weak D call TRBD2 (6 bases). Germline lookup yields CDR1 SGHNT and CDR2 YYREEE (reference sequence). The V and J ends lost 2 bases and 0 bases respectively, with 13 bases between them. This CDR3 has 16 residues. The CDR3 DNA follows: TGTGCCAGCAGCTTTCGACTAGTCGCTAGCACAGATACGCAGTATTTT. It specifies CASSFRLVASTDTQYF. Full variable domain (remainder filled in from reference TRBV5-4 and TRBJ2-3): ETGVTQSPTHLIKTRGQQVTLRCSSQSGHNTVSWYQQALGQGPQFIFQYYREEENGRGNFPPRFSGLQFPNYSSELNVNALELDDSALYLCASSFRLVASTDTQYFGPGTRLTVL.

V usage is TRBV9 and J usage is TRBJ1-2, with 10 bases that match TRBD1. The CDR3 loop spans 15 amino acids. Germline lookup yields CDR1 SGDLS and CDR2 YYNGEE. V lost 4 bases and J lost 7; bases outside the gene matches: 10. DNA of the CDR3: TGTGCCAGCAGCCTTAATGTGGGGACAGGGGTTGGCTACACCTTC. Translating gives CASSLNVGTGVGYTF.

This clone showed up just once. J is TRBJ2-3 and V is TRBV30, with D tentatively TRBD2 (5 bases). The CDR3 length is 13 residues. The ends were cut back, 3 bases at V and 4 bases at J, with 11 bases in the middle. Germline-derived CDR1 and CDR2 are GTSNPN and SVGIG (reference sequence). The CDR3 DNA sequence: TGTGCCTGGAGGTCGGAGGAGGCAGATACGCAGTATTTT. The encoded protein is CAWRSEEADTQYF.

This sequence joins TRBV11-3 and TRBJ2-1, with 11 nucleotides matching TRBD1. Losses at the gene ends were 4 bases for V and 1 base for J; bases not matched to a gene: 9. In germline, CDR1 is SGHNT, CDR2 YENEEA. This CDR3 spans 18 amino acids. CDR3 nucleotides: TGTGCCAGCAGCTCCCGGACAGGGGGCGGGGGGTCCTACAATGAGCAGTTCTTC. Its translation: CASSSRTGGGGSYNEQFF.

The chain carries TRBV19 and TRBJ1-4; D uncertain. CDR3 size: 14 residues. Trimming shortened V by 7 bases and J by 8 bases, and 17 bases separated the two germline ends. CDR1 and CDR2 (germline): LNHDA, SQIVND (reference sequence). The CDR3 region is CASNLGGYPEKLFF. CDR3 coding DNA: TGTGCCAGTAATTTGGGAGGCTATCCCGAAAAACTGTTTTTT. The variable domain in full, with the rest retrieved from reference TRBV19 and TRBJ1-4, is DGGITQSPKYLFRKEGQNVTLSCEQNLNHDAMYWYRQDPGQGLRLIYYSQIVNDFQKGDIAEGYSVSREKKESFPLTVTSAQKNPTAFYLCASNLGGYPEKLFFGSGTQLSVL.

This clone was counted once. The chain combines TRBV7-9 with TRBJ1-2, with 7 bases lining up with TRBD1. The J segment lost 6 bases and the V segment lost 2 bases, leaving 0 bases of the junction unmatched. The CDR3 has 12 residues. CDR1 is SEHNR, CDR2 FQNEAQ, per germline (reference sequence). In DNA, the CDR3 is TGTGCCAGCAGCTTAACAGGGGATGGCTACACCTTC. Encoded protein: CASSLTGDGYTF.

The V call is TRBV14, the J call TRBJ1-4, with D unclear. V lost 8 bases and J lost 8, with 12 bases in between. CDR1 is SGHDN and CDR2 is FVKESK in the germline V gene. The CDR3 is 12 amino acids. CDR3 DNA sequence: TGTGCCAGCGCCTTAGCCGGGGAAAAACTGTTTTTT. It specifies CASALAGEKLFF.

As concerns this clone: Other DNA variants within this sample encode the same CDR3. The DNA for the CDR3 is TGTGCCAGCAGTTTACAGGGCAACTATGGCTACACCTTC. This translates into CASSLQGNYGYTF. The chain joins TRBV28 to TRBJ1-2, with a tentative D call TRBD1 (5 bases). The CDR3 runs 13 residues. V was clipped by 2 bases and J by 2 bases, with 6 bases between them. Per the germline V gene, CDR1 is MDHEN and CDR2 is SYDVKM.

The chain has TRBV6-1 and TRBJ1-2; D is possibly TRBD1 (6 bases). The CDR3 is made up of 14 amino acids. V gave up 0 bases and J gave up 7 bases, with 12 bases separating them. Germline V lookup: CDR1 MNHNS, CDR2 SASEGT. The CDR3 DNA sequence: TGTGCCAGCAGTGAAGCGCGAGGGGGACGTGGCTACACCTTC. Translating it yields CASSEARGGRGYTF.

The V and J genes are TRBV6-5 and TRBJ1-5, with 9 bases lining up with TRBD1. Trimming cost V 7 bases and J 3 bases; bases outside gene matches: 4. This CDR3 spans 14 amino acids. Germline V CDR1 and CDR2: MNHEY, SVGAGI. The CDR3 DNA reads TGTGCCAGCACTCGGGACAGGGCCAATCAGCCCCAGCATTTT. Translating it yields CASTRDRANQPQHF.